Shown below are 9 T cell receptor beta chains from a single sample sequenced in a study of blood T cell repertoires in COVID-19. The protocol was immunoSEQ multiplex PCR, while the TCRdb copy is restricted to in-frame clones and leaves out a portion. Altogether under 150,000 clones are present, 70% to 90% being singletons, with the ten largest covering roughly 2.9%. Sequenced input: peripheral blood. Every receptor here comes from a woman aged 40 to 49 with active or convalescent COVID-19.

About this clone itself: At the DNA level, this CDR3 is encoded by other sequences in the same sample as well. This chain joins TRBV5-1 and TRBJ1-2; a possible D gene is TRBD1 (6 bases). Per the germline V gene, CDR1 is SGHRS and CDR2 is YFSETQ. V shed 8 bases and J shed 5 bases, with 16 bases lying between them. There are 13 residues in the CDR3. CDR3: CASSPDSWYGYTF. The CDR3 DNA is TGCGCCAGTAGCCCGGACAGTTGGTATGGCTACACCTTC.

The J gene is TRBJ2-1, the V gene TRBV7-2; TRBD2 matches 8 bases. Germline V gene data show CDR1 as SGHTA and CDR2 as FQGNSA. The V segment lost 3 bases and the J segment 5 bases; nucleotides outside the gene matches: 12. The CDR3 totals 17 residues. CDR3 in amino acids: CASSFYLYTSGDNEQFF. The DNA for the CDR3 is TGTGCCAGCAGCTTCTATCTCTATACTAGCGGCGACAATGAGCAGTTCTTC.

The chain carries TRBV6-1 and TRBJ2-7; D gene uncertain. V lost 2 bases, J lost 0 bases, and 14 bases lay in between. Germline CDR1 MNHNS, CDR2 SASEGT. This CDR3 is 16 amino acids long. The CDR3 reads CASSEWRLLSSYEQYF. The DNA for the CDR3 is TGTGCCAGCAGTGAATGGAGACTTCTGAGCTCCTACGAGCAGTACTTC.

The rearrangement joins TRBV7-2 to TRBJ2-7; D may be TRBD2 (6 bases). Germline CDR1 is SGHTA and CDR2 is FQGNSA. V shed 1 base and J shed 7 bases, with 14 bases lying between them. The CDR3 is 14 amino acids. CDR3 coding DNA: TGTGCCAGCAGCTTAGGGGCCGGGGGTCCTGAGCAGTACTTC. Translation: CASSLGAGGPEQYF.

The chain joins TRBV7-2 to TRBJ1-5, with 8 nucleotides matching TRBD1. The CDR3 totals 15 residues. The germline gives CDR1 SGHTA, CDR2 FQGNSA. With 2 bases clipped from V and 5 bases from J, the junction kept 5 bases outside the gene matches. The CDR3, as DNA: TGTGCCAGCAGCTTAAGCCAGGGGGCATATCAGCCCCAGCATTTT. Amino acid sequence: CASSLSQGAYQPQHF.

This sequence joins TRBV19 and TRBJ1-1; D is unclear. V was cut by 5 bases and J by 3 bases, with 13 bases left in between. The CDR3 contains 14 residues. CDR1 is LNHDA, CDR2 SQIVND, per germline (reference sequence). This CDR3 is CASSEERRDTEAFF. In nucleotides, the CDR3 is TGTGCCAGTAGTGAGGAGCGGAGGGACACTGAAGCTTTCTTT.

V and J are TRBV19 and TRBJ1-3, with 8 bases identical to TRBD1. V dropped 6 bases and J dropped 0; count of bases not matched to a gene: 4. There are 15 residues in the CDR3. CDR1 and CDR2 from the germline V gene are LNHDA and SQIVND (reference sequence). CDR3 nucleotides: TGTGCCAGTAGGCTGGACAGGGCCTCTGGAAACACCATATATTTT. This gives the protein CASRLDRASGNTIYF.

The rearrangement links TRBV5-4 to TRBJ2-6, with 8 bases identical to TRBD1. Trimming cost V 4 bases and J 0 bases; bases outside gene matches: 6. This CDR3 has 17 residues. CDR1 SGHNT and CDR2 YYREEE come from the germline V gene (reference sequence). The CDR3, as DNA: TGTGCCAGCAGCGGGGGACAGGTCCTCTCTGGGGCCAACGTCCTGACTTTC. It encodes CASSGGQVLSGANVLTF. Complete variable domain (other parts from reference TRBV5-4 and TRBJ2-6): ETGVTQSPTHLIKTRGQQVTLRCSSQSGHNTVSWYQQALGQGPQFIFQYYREEENGRGNFPPRFSGLQFPNYSSELNVNALELDDSALYLCASSGGQVLSGANVLTFGAGSRLTVL.

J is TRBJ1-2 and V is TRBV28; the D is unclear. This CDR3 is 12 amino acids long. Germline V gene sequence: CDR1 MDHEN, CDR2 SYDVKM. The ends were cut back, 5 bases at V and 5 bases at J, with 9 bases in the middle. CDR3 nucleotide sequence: TGTGCCAGCAGTCCTCACACGTATGGCTACACCTTC. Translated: CASSPHTYGYTF.